Below, 16 T cell receptor beta chains from the same sample are listed, as sequenced in a study of CD8+ T cells in alopecia areata (dated by TCRdb to between 2018 and 2020). Library creation used the immunoSEQ multiplex PCR assay. To provide template for TCR sequencing, every sample had RNA extracted and reverse transcribed into cDNA. TCRdb re-hosts the immuneACCESS table, in-frame sequences only. Its copies lack some clones; in the studies checked, an unresolved V gene accounts for under half of them, and the cause for the rest is not known. Recorded for this sample are about 140,000 clones; around 51% of them occurred a single time. Of the sample, about 1% is held by the ten largest clones. The intended sense of this specimen's time point label: baseline before oral tofacitinib. The sequences come from CD4+ T cells sorted from blood, collected at week 0. Receptors originate from a human donor with alopecia areata.

CDR3 residues: CASSPEPGTGRVEAFF. In nucleotides, the CDR3 is TGCGCCAGCAGCCCAGAACCCGGAACAGGGCGGGTTGAAGCTTTCTTT. The gene calls are TRBV4-1 and TRBJ1-1; the D gene is possibly TRBD1 (6 bases). Looked up from germline, CDR1 is MGHRA and CDR2 is YSYEKL. There are 16 residues in the CDR3. V was pared by 4 bases and J by 7 bases, with 22 bases between.

The chain recombines TRBV29-1 with TRBJ2-2; D may be TRBD1 (6 bases). CDR3 length: 13 residues. Germline V gives CDR1 SQVTM, CDR2 ANQGSEA. The germline V and J ends were trimmed by 0 bases and 5 bases, with 7 bases remaining between them. CDR3 DNA: TGCAGCGTTGAAGATCAGGGGACCGGGGAGCTGTTTTTT. Protein sequence: CSVEDQGTGELFF.

The chain uses TRBV30 and TRBJ1-5, with 7 positions matching TRBD1. Germline values: CDR1 GTSNPN, CDR2 SVGIG (reference sequence). The CDR3 has 15 amino acids. Trimming cost V 3 bases and J 5 bases; bases outside gene matches: 10. CDR3 loop: CAWSGGGQDYQPQHF. CDR3 bases: TGTGCCTGGAGCGGTGGTGGACAGGATTATCAGCCCCAGCATTTT.

This chain joins TRBV25-1 and TRBJ2-5, with D perhaps matching TRBD1 (6 bases). CDR3 size: 13 residues. Germline CDR1 is MGHDK and CDR2 is SYGVNS. V was clipped by 3 bases and J by 4 bases, with 9 bases between them. As DNA, the CDR3 is TGTGCCAGCAGTGATACAGGGACAGAGACCCAGTACTTC. Its protein product is CASSDTGTETQYF.

This clone was counted between two and nine times. The chain recombines TRBV29-1 with TRBJ2-7, with TRBD1 as a possible D gene (5 bases). In germline, CDR1 is SQVTM, CDR2 ANQGSEA. V was trimmed by 3 bases and J by 7 bases, leaving 13 bases between them. There are 12 residues in the CDR3. Written as DNA, the CDR3 is TGCAGCGTTGAGGGCAGGGCGGCAGAGCAGTACTTC. Encoded protein: CSVEGRAAEQYF.

This clone was counted a few times. The chain is built from TRBV29-1 and TRBJ1-5; D may be TRBD1 (6 bases). Germline V CDR1 and CDR2: SQVTM, ANQGSEA. V was clipped by 5 bases and J by 2 bases, with 10 bases between them. The CDR3 covers 13 residues. Written as DNA, the CDR3 is TGCAGCGTTTCGGGGGCTGGCAATCAGCCCCAGCATTTT. This encodes CSVSGAGNQPQHF.

Comment on this clone: Other nucleotide sequences from this sample produce the same CDR3. The J gene is TRBJ1-5, the V gene TRBV30, with D maybe TRBD1 (6 bases). Per the germline V gene, CDR1 is GTSNPN and CDR2 is SVGIG (reference sequence). The CDR3 spans 13 residues. Trimming took off 3 bases at V and 4 bases at J, with 10 bases between the two ends. As DNA, the CDR3 is TGTGCCTGGAGCCCCGACAGGAATCAGCCCCAGCATTTT. Encoded protein: CAWSPDRNQPQHF.

A remark on this clone: The same CDR3 is also encoded by other DNA sequences in this sample. V usage is TRBV25-1 and J usage is TRBJ2-3, with a possible D match to TRBD2 (6 bases). V was clipped by 6 bases and J by 6 bases, with 10 bases between them. Germline assignment: CDR1 MGHDK and CDR2 SYGVNS. This CDR3 is 12 amino acids long. As DNA, the CDR3 is TGTGCCAGCAGCGGGGGAGCCGATACGCAGTATTTT. This sequence encodes CASSGGADTQYF.

This chain links TRBV19 with TRBJ1-3; no clear D gene. The CDR3 spans 14 residues. Trimming shortened V by 10 bases and J by 0 bases, and 13 bases separated the two germline ends. Germline V lookup: CDR1 LNHDA, CDR2 SQIVND (reference sequence). The chain's CDR3 is CATHKPGSGNTIYF. In DNA form, the CDR3 reads TGTGCCACCCATAAGCCGGGCTCTGGAAACACCATATATTTT. Full variable domain (remainder filled in from reference TRBV19 and TRBJ1-3): DGGITQSPKYLFRKEGQNVTLSCEQNLNHDAMYWYRQDPGQGLRLIYYSQIVNDFQKGDIAEGYSVSREKKESFPLTVTSAQKNPTAFYLCATHKPGSGNTIYFGEGSWLTVV.

The rearrangement uses TRBV7-6 and TRBJ2-3; D gene unclear. Germline V lookup: CDR1 SGHVS, CDR2 FNYEAQ. The germline V and J ends were trimmed by 5 bases and 5 bases, with 17 bases remaining between them. The CDR3 runs to 15 residues. The CDR3 protein is CASSPLPSMGDTQYF. In DNA form, the CDR3 reads TGTGCCAGCAGCCCGCTACCCTCCATGGGAGATACGCAGTATTTT.

This clone was detected only a few times. This chain uses TRBV29-1 with TRBJ2-5; a possible D gene is TRBD2 (6 bases). From germline, CDR1 is SQVTM and CDR2 ANQGSEA. This CDR3 is built from 14 residues. With 4 bases removed from V and 3 bases from J, the gap between germline ends came to 15 bases. The CDR3 DNA follows: TGCAGCGTTGTGGCCCGCGGGGCAAAAGAGACCCAGTACTTC. Protein product: CSVVARGAKETQYF.

This clone was seen a single time. The chain carries TRBV6-5 and TRBJ2-1, with a weak D call TRBD2 (6 bases). The CDR3 length is 15 residues. V was shortened by 0 bases and J by 9 bases, with 15 bases between the two germline ends. CDR1 and CDR2 from the germline V gene are MNHEY and SVGAGI. CDR3 bases: TGTGCCAGCAGTTACTCGGGACTCCGGGGAGGTGAGCAGTTCTTC. This encodes CASSYSGLRGGEQFF.

This clone came up a few times. The chain carries TRBV7-9 and TRBJ2-1, with D possibly being TRBD2 (5 bases). The germline V gene encodes CDR1 SEHNR and CDR2 FQNEAQ (reference sequence). Trimming removed 5 bases at V and 7 bases at J, with 21 bases between. The CDR3 length is 16 residues. The CDR3 nucleotides are TGTGCCAGCAGCCTCGAAAATCTAGCCCTGATAAATGAGCAGTTCTTC. Its translation: CASSLENLALINEQFF.

The rearrangement joins TRBV11-2 to TRBJ2-7; possible D gene TRBD1, 5 bases. The germline V gene encodes CDR1 SGHAT and CDR2 FQNNGV. V shed 4 bases and J shed 0 bases, with 16 bases lying between them. This CDR3 has 16 amino acids. This chain's CDR3 is CASSSGAVSFSYEQYF. CDR3 coding DNA: TGTGCCAGCAGCTCTGGGGCCGTCTCTTTCTCCTACGAGCAGTACTTC.

This clone was recorded once. This chain links TRBV28 with TRBJ2-6; D call uncertain. Trimming stripped 6 bases from V and 0 bases from J, with 9 bases between. The CDR3 is 15 residues long. From germline, CDR1 is MDHEN and CDR2 SYDVKM. The CDR3 loop is CASSPLPSGANVLTF. The CDR3, as DNA: TGTGCCAGCAGCCCTCTACCCTCTGGGGCCAACGTCCTGACTTTC.

This sequence joins TRBV10-3 and TRBJ2-7, with TRBD2 matching 9 bases. The CDR3 is made up of 14 amino acids. The germline CDR1 and CDR2 sequences are ENHRY and SYGVKD. J lost 6 bases, V lost 10 bases, and 13 bases had no gene match. CDR3 DNA sequence: TGTGCCAGCAGATCCGGACTAGCGCGGGGCGAGCAGTACTTC. It is translated as CASRSGLARGEQYF.